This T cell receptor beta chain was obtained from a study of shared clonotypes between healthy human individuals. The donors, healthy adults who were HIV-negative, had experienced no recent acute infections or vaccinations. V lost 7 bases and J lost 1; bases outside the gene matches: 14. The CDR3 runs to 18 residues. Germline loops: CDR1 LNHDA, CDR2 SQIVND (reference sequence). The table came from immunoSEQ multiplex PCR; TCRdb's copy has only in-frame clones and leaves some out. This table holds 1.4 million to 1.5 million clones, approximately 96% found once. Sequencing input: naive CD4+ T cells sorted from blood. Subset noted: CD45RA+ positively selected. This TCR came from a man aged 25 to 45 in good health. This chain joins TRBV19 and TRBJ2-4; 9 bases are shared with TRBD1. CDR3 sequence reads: CASIGRDRDGRAKNIQYF. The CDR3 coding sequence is TGTGCCAGTATCGGGCGGGACAGGGACGGTCGTGCCAAAAACATTCAGTACTTC.